The present TCR beta chain was sequenced within a study of T cells after yellow fever vaccination. V lost 5 bases and J lost 8; bases outside the gene matches: 14. The CDR3 consists of 15 residues. Germline V CDR1 and CDR2: SGHTA, FQGNSA. TCRdb processed the 5' RACE reads anew with MiXCR; each CDR3 protein has one entry. The sample lists roughly 400,000 distinct CDR3 sequences, under 20% occurring once. This clonotype was counted between two and nine times. The chain couples TRBV7-2 to TRBJ1-2; 7 positions agree with TRBD1. The clonotype comes from a man aged 18 to 29 who received the YFV17D yellow fever vaccine. Here the sequenced sample was PBMCs, taken before the yellow fever booster vaccination. The CDR3 DNA is TGTGCCAGCAGCCTGACCCGGACAGGCGGAGACGGCTACACCTTC. Translated, it gives CASSLTRTGGDGYTF.